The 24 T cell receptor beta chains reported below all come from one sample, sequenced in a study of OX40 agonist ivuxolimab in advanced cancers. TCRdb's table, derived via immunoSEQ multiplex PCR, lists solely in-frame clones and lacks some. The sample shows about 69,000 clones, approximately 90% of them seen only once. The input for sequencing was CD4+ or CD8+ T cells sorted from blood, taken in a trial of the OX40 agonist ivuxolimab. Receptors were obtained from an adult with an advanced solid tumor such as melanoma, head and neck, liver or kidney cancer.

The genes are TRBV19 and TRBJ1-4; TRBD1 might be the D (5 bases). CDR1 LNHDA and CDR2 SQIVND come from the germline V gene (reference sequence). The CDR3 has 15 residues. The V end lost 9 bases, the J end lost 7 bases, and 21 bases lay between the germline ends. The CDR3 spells CASTHLGGGGEKLFF. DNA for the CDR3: TGTGCCAGCACACATCTCGGGGGAGGAGGTGAAAAACTGTTTTTT. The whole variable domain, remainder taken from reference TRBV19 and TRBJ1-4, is DGGITQSPKYLFRKEGQNVTLSCEQNLNHDAMYWYRQDPGQGLRLIYYSQIVNDFQKGDIAEGYSVSREKKESFPLTVTSAQKNPTAFYLCASTHLGGGGEKLFFGSGTQLSVL.

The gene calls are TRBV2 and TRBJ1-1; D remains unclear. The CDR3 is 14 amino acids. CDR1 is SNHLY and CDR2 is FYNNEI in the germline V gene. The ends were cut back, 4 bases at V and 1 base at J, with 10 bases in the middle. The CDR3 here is CASSGPRSNTEAFF. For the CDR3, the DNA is TGTGCCAGCAGTGGCCCTCGGTCGAACACTGAAGCTTTCTTT.

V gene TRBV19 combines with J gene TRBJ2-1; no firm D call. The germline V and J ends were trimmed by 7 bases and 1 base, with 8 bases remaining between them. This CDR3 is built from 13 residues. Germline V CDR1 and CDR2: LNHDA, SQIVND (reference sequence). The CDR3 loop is CASTAASYNEQFF. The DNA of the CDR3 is TGTGCCAGTACGGCAGCATCCTACAATGAGCAGTTCTTC.

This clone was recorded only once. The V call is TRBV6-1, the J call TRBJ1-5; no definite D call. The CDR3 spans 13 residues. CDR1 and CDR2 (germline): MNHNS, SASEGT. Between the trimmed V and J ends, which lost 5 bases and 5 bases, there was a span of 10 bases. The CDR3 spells CASSREVDQPQHF. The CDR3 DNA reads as TGTGCCAGCAGTAGGGAGGTGGATCAGCCCCAGCATTTT.

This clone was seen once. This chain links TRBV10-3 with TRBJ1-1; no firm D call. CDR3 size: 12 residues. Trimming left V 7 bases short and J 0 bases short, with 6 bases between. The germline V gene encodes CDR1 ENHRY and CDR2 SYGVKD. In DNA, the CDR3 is TGTGCCATCACTGATATGAACACTGAAGCTTTCTTT. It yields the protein CAITDMNTEAFF.

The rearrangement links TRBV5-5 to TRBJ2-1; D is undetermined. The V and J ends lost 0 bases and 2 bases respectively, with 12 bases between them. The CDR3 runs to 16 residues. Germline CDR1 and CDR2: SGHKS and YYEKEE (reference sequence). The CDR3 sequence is CASSLVFGPTYNEQFF. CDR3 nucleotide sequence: TGTGCCAGCAGCTTGGTCTTCGGGCCAACCTACAATGAGCAGTTCTTC.

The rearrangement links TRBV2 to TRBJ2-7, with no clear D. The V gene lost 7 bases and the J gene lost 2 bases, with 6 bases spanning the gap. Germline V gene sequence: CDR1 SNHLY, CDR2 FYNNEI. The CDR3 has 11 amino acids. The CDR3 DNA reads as TGTGCCAGCAAACAGACCTACGAGCAGTACTTC. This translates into CASKQTYEQYF.

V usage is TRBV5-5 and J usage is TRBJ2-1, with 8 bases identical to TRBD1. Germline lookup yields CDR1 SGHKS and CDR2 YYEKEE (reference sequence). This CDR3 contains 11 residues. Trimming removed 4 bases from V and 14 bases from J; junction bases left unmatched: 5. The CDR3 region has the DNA TGTGCCAGCAGCACGGACAGGGAGGAGTTCTTC. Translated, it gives CASSTDREEFF.

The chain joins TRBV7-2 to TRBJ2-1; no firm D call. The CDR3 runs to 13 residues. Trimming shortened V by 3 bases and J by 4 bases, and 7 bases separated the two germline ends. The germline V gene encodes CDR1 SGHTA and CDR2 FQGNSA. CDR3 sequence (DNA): TGTGCCAGCAGCTTTAGTCCGTACAATGAGCAGTTCTTC. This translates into CASSFSPYNEQFF.

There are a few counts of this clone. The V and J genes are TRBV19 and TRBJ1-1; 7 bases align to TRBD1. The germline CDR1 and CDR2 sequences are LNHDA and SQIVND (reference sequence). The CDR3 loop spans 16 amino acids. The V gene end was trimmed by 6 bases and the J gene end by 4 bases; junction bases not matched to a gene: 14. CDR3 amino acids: CASSPLTGFGSTEAFF. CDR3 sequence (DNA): TGTGCCAGTAGCCCCCTGACAGGGTTCGGGAGCACTGAAGCTTTCTTT. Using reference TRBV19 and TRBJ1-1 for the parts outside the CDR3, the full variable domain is DGGITQSPKYLFRKEGQNVTLSCEQNLNHDAMYWYRQDPGQGLRLIYYSQIVNDFQKGDIAEGYSVSREKKESFPLTVTSAQKNPTAFYLCASSPLTGFGSTEAFFGQGTRLTVV.

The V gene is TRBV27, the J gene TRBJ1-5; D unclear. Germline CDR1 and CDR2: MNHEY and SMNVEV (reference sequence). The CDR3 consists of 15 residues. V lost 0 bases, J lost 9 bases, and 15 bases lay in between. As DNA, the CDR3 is TGTGCCAGCAGTTTATCGGGCAGGCCCGCGGGGCCCCAGCATTTT. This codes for CASSLSGRPAGPQHF.

The CDR3 loop reads CASSPGTGVSYEQYF. As DNA, the CDR3 is TGTGCCAGCAGCCCAGGGACAGGGGTATCCTACGAGCAGTACTTC. The chain has TRBV7-8 and TRBJ2-7, with 10 bases aligning to TRBD1. The CDR3 consists of 15 residues. Germline V gene data show CDR1 as SGHVS and CDR2 as FQNEAQ. V shed 5 bases, J shed 1 base, and the junction held 5 bases outside the gene matches.

In nucleotides, the CDR3 is TGTGCCAGCAGTCCAGGGTACGAGCAGTACTTC. Amino acid sequence: CASSPGYEQYF. The J gene is TRBJ2-7, the V gene TRBV7-2; D might be TRBD1 (5 bases). The V gene's germline CDR1 is SGHTA and CDR2 FQGNSA. The CDR3 contains 11 residues. Trimming stripped 6 bases from V and 4 bases from J, with 7 bases between. Variable domain in full (rest from reference TRBV7-2 and TRBJ2-7): GAGVSQSPSNKVTEKGKDVELRCDPISGHTALYWYRQSLGQGLEFLIYFQGNSAPDKSGLPSDRFSAERTGGSVSTLTIQRTQQEDSAVYLCASSPGYEQYFGPGTRLTVT.

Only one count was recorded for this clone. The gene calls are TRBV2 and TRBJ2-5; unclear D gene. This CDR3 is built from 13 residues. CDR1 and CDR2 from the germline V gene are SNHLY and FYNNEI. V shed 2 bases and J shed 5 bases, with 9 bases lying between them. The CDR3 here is CASSESGFETQYF. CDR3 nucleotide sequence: TGTGCCAGCAGTGAAAGTGGATTCGAGACCCAGTACTTC.

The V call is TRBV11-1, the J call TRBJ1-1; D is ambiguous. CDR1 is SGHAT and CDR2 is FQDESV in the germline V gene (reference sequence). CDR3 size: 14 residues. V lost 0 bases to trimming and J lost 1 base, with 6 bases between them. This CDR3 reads CASSLADWNTEAFF. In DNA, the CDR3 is TGTGCCAGCAGCTTAGCGGACTGGAACACTGAAGCTTTCTTT.

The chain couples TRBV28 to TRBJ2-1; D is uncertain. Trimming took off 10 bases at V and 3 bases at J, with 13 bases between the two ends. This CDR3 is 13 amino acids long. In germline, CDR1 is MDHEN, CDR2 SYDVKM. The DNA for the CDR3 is TGTGCCACCACCGGAACCTACTACAATGAGCAGTTCTTC. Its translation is CATTGTYYNEQFF.

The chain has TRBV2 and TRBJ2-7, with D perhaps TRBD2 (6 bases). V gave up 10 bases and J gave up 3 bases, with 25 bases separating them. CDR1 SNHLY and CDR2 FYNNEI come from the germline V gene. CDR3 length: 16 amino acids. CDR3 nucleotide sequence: TGTGCCATCAAGAGACTTGGGGGGAGCTACTACTACGAGCAGTACTTC. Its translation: CAIKRLGGSYYYEQYF.

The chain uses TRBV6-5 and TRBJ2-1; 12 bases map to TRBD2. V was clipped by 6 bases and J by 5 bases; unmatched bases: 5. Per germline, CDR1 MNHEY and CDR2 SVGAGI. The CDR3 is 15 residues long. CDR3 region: CASSLAGGPHNEQFF. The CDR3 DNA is TGTGCCAGCAGCCTAGCGGGAGGGCCGCACAATGAGCAGTTCTTC.

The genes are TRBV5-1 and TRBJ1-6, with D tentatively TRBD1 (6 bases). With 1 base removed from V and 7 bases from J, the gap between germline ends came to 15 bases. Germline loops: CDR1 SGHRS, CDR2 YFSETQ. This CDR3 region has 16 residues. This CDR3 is CASSLTGYNTNSPLHF. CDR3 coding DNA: TGCGCCAGCAGCTTGACAGGGTATAACACAAATTCACCCCTCCACTTT.

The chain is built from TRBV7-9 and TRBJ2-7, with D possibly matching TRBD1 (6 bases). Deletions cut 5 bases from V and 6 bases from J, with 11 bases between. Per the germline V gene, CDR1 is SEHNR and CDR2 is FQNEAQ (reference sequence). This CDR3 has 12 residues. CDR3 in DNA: TGTGCCAGCAGCGCAACAGGGAGCGAGCAGTACTTC. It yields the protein CASSATGSEQYF.

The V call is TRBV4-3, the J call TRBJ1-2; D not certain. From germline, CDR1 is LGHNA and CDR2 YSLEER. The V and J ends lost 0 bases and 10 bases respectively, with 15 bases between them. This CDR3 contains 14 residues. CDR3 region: CASSQDFVGFDYTF. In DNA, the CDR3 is TGCGCCAGCAGCCAAGATTTCGTGGGTTTTGACTACACCTTC.

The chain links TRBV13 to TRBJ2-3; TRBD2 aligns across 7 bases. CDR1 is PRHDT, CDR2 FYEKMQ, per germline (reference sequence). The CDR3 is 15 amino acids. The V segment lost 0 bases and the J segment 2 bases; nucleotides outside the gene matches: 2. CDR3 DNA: TGTGCCAGCAGCTTAGGGCTAGCGGCCACAGATACGCAGTATTTT. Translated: CASSLGLAATDTQYF.

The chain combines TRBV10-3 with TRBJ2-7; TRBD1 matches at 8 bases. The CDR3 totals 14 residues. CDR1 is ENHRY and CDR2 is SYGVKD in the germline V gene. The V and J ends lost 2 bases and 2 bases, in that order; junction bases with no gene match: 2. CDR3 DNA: TGTGCCATCAGTGAGAAACAGGGGGCCTACGAGCAGTACTTC. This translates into CAISEKQGAYEQYF.

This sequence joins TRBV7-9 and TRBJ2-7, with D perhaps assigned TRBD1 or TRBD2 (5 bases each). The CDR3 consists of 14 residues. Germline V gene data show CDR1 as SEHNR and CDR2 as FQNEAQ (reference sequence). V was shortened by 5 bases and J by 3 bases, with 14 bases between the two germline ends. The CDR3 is CASSLLGDLYEQYF. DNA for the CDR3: TGTGCCAGCAGCCTGCTAGGGGACCTCTACGAGCAGTACTTC.